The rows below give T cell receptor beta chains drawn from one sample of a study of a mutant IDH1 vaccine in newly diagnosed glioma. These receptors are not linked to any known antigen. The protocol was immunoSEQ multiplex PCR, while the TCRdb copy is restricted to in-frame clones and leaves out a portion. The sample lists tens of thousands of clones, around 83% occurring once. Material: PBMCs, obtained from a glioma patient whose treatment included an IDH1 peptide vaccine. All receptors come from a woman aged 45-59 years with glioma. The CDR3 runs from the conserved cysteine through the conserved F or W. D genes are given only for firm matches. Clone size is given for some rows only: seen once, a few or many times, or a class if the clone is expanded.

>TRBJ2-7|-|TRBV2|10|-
TGTGCCAGCAGTGGGTACGAGCAGTACTTC
CASSGYEQYF
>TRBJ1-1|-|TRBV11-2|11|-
TGTGCCAGCAGCTTAGCCACTGAAGCTTTCTTT
CASSLATEAFF
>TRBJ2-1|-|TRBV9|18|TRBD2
TGTGCCAGCAGCGTAGCTAGCGGGGGTGCTCTCTCCTACAATGAGCAGTTCTTC
CASSVASGGALSYNEQFF
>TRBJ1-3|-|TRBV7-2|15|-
TGTGCCAGCAGTCAAGGGGGTTTCTCTGGAAACACCATATATTTT
CASSQGGFSGNTIYF
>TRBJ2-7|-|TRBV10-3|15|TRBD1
TGTGCCATCAGCCTTACCGGGACAGGGGCGGACGAGCAGTACTTC
CAISLTGTGADEQYF
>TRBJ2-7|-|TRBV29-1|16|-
TGCAGCGTTGAAACCAATGTAGGAGGACGGATCTACGAGCAGTACTTC
CSVETNVGGRIYEQYF
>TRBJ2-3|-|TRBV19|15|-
TGTGCCAGTAGTATGGGCTGGGGACCTAGTTCTACGCAGTATTTT
CASSMGWGPSSTQYF
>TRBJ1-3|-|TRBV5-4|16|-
TGTGCCAGCAGCTTGGCCCAGGGTATCTCTGGAAACACCATATATTTT
CASSLAQGISGNTIYF
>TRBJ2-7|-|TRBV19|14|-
TGTGCCAGTAGTATCCGGGACGGAAGGGGCGAGCAGTACTTC
CASSIRDGRGEQYF
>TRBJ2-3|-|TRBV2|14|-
TGTGCCAGCAGGTTAACAGCTAGCACAGATACGCAGTATTTT
CASRLTASTDTQYF
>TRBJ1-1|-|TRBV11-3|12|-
TGTGCCAGCAGCTTGATCGACACTGAAGCTTTCTTT
CASSLIDTEAFF
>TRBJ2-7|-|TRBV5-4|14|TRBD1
TGTGCCAGCAGCCCGGGACAGGGGGCTAAAGAGCAGTACTTC
CASSPGQGAKEQYF
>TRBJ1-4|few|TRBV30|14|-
TGTGCCTGGAGTGTGAAGGGCCCTAATGAAAAACTGTTTTTT
CAWSVKGPNEKLFF
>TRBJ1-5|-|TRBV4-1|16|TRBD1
TGCGCCAGCAGCCAAGAGGGGGACAGGGGGCGGGAGCCCCAGCATTTT
CASSQEGDRGREPQHF
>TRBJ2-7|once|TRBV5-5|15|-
TGTGCCAGCAGCTTGAGACAGGCGGGCTCCTACGAGCAGTACTTC
CASSLRQAGSYEQYF
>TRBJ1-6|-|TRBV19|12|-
TGTGCCACCCAAGGGGGGGTCTCACCCCTCCACTTT
CATQGGVSPLHF
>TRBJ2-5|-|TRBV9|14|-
TGTGCCAGCAGCCCCGGGTGGGATGGAGAGACCCAGTACTTC
CASSPGWDGETQYF
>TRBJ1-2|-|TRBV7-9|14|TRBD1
TGTGCCAGCAGCTTAACAGGGGGAATCTATGGCTACACCTTC
CASSLTGGIYGYTF
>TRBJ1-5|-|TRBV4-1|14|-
TGCGCCAGCAGCCAAGATTTATACGGGCAGCCCCAGCATTTT
CASSQDLYGQPQHF
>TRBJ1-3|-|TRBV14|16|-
TGTGCCAGCAGCCAAGATGAGGGGACTCTAGGAAACACCATATATTTT
CASSQDEGTLGNTIYF
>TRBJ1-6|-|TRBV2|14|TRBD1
TGTGCCAACCTGGACAGGGACGAGAATTCACCCCTCCACTTT
CANLDRDENSPLHF
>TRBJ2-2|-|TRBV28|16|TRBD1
TGTGCCAGCAGTTCCCCCGGGACAGGGAACCCCGGGGAGCTGTTTTTT
CASSSPGTGNPGELFF
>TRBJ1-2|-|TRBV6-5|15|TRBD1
TGTGCCAGCAGTCGCCAGGGGGGACTAGGCTATGGCTACACCTTC
CASSRQGGLGYGYTF
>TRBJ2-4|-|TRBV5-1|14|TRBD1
TGCGCCAGCAGCTGGGGACAGGGCAAAAACATTCAGTACTTC
CASSWGQGKNIQYF
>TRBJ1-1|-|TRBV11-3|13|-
TGTGCCAGCAGCTTGACCGGGAACACTGAAGCTTTCTTT
CASSLTGNTEAFF
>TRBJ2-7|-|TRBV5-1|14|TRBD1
TGCGCCAGCAGCCGGGGACAGGGAGGGTACGAGCAGTACTTC
CASSRGQGGYEQYF
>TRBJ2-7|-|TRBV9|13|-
TGTGCCAGCAGCGTAGAACTAGCCTCCGAGCAGTACTTC
CASSVELASEQYF